One and the same sample provided the 20 T cell receptor beta chains below, sequenced in a study of blood T cell repertoires in COVID-19. Generated by immunoSEQ multiplex PCR, the TCRdb table keeps only in-frame clones and is missing some. The profile shows approximately 500,000 clones, roughly nine tenths of them singletons. Sequencing was done on a sample of peripheral blood. All receptors come from a woman between 45 and 60 years old with COVID-19, enrolled during active disease.

The chain employs TRBV19 and TRBJ2-3; 8 nucleotides line up with TRBD2. The CDR3 is 15 amino acids. V was pared by 7 bases and J by 3 bases, with 9 bases of the junction left unmatched. CDR1 and CDR2 (germline): LNHDA, SQIVND (reference sequence). CDR3: CASTGRGGMTDTQYF. The DNA of the CDR3 is TGTGCCAGTACCGGGAGGGGGGGCATGACAGATACGCAGTATTTT.

The chain couples TRBV2 to TRBJ2-3, with D tentatively TRBD1 (5 bases). Trimming left V 5 bases short and J 4 bases short, with 16 bases between. CDR1 SNHLY and CDR2 FYNNEI come from the germline V gene. The CDR3 consists of 15 residues. The CDR3 here is CASSPRASRPDTQYF. The CDR3 DNA reads as TGTGCCAGCAGTCCCAGGGCCTCCAGGCCAGATACGCAGTATTTT.

The rearrangement joins TRBV10-3 to TRBJ1-5; no definite D call. The V gene's germline CDR1 is ENHRY and CDR2 SYGVKD. The CDR3 covers 16 residues. The V gene lost 4 bases and the J gene lost 0 bases, with 13 bases spanning the gap. The CDR3 here is CAISGNSFYSNQPQHF. The DNA of the CDR3 is TGTGCCATCAGTGGAAACAGCTTTTATAGCAATCAGCCCCAGCATTTT.

This clone was counted a single time. The chain is built from TRBV6-5 and TRBJ2-2; 7 bases align to TRBD1. The CDR3 spans 13 residues. J gave up 6 bases and V 6 bases, and 4 bases lay outside the gene matches. The germline gives CDR1 MNHEY, CDR2 SVGAGI. Written as DNA, the CDR3 is TGTGCCAGCAGACCGACAGGGTCCGGGGAGCTGTTTTTT. Translation gives CASRPTGSGELFF.

The chain uses TRBV7-8 and TRBJ2-1; 9 bases line up with TRBD2. This CDR3 is built from 14 residues. V gave up 7 bases and J gave up 5 bases; unmatched junction bases: 6. In germline, CDR1 is SGHVS, CDR2 FQNEAQ. This CDR3 reads CASTRGGANNEQFF. For the CDR3, the DNA is TGTGCCAGCACTCGCGGGGGGGCTAACAATGAGCAGTTCTTC. Full variable domain (outside the CDR3, taken from reference TRBV7-8 and TRBJ2-1): GAGVSQSPRYKVAKRGQDVALRCDPISGHVSLFWYQQALGQGPEFLTYFQNEAQLDKSGLPSDRFFAERPEGSVSTLKIQRTQQEDSAVYLCASTRGGANNEQFFGPGTRLTVL.

The chain employs TRBV30 and TRBJ1-4; possibly TRBD1 for D (5 bases). Germline CDR1 GTSNPN, CDR2 SVGIG (reference sequence). Trimming shortened V by 5 bases and J by 7 bases, and 11 bases separated the two germline ends. The CDR3 is 12 amino acids. The DNA of the CDR3 is TGTGCCTGGGGGCAGGGCGCTGAAAAACTGTTTTTT. Translation gives CAWGQGAEKLFF.

The genes are TRBV3-1 (or the pseudogene TRBV3-2) and TRBJ2-2; D unclear. CDR3 length: 12 residues. Trimming cost V 5 bases and J 3 bases, with 4 bases left between them. From germline, CDR1 is LGHDT and CDR2 YNNKEL (reference sequence). CDR3 nucleotide sequence: TGTGCCAGCAGCTTAGACACCGGGGAGCTGTTTTTT. Its translation: CASSLDTGELFF.

This rearrangement joins TRBV2 to TRBJ2-3; TRBD1 might be the D (5 bases). The V end was cut by 5 bases, the J end by 0 bases, with 12 bases between. CDR1 SNHLY and CDR2 FYNNEI come from the germline V gene. This CDR3 has 15 amino acids. The CDR3 reads CASSFGRGSTDTQYF. The CDR3 DNA reads TGTGCCAGCAGTTTTGGAAGGGGTAGCACAGATACGCAGTATTTT.

This clone was observed a handful of times. The chain carries TRBV2 and TRBJ1-1; D is undetermined. V gave up 6 bases and J gave up 9 bases, with 14 bases separating them. This CDR3 spans 12 amino acids. Germline-derived CDR1 and CDR2 are SNHLY and FYNNEI. The CDR3 coding sequence is TGTGCCAGCAGGTCGGCCGGACTTCAAGCTTTCTTT. Protein: CASRSAGLQAFF.

The chain employs TRBV4-1 and TRBJ1-2, with D possibly TRBD1 on 5 matching bases. The germline CDR1 and CDR2 sequences are MGHRA and YSYEKL. V was clipped by 1 base and J by 8 bases, with 11 bases between them. The length of the CDR3 is 13 residues. Here the CDR3 DNA reads TGCGCCAGCAGCCAAGTAACAGGTAGAGGCTACACCTTC. Translating gives CASSQVTGRGYTF.

The chain is built from TRBV5-1 and TRBJ2-3; the match to TRBD1 covers 9 bases. This CDR3 contains 15 residues. Germline-derived CDR1 and CDR2 are SGHRS and YFSETQ. V shed 4 bases, J shed 4 bases, and the junction held 7 bases outside the gene matches. CDR3 coding DNA: TGCGCCAGCAGCGCGGGGGACAGGGCCTCAGATACGCAGTATTTT. It translates to CASSAGDRASDTQYF.

The chain has TRBV6-1 and TRBJ1-1; D is unclear. V lost 1 base and J lost 1, with 4 bases in between. This CDR3 is 13 amino acids long. The germline gives CDR1 MNHNS, CDR2 SASEGT. CDR3 bases: TGTGCCAGCAGTGAAGACACGAACACTGAAGCTTTCTTT. It specifies CASSEDTNTEAFF.

The chain joins TRBV5-1 to TRBJ1-4; 8 bases are shared with TRBD1. Germline loops: CDR1 SGHRS, CDR2 YFSETQ. J was trimmed by 5 bases and V by 2 bases; bases with no gene match: 2. The CDR3 is 14 residues long. This CDR3 reads CASSLRDRNEKLFF. Here the CDR3 DNA reads TGCGCCAGCAGCTTAAGGGACAGGAATGAAAAACTGTTTTTT.

Only one count was recorded for this clone. In DNA form, the CDR3 reads TGTGCCAGCAGCCAAGATCCCGGGTACACCATATATTTT. As protein: CASSQDPGYTIYF. The rearrangement joins TRBV3-1 (or the pseudogene TRBV3-2) to TRBJ1-3, with D hard to call. The V end was cut by 0 bases, the J end by 8 bases, with 8 bases between. The V gene's germline CDR1 is LGHDT and CDR2 YNNKEL (reference sequence). CDR3 length equals 13 residues.

The V gene is TRBV28, the J gene TRBJ2-7; tentative D call: TRBD1 (6 bases). The germline gives CDR1 MDHEN, CDR2 SYDVKM. V lost 1 base and J lost 4, with 14 bases in between. The CDR3 is 15 amino acids. The CDR3 bases are TGTGCCAGCAGTTTATTCCAACAGGGTGCTTACGAGCAGTACTTC. Residues: CASSLFQQGAYEQYF.

V and J are TRBV10-2 and TRBJ1-5, with D possibly TRBD1 on 6 matching bases. Germline lookup yields CDR1 WSHSY and CDR2 SAAADI. There are 16 residues in the CDR3. The V and J ends lost 11 bases and 4 bases respectively, with 24 bases between them. The CDR3 region has the DNA TGCGCCGGTAAGGGGGGGCGACCCTTAGAAAATCAGCCCCAGCATTTT. Translating gives CAGKGGRPLENQPQHF.

The V and J genes are TRBV14 and TRBJ1-1; D may be TRBD1 (5 bases). Trimming shortened V by 3 bases and J by 1 base, and 6 bases separated the two germline ends. Germline loops: CDR1 SGHDN, CDR2 FVKESK. CDR3 length equals 13 residues. The CDR3 region is CASSHDRNTEAFF. In nucleotides, the CDR3 is TGTGCCAGCAGCCACGACAGGAACACTGAAGCTTTCTTT.

V is TRBV30 and J is TRBJ2-6, with a weak D call TRBD2 (5 bases). The CDR3 consists of 17 residues. CDR1 is GTSNPN and CDR2 is SVGIG in the germline V gene (reference sequence). The germline V and J ends were trimmed by 2 bases and 7 bases, with 21 bases remaining between them. In DNA, the CDR3 is TGTGCCTGGAGTCCGGTAGGTGTCATAACGGGAGCCAACGTCCTGACTTTC. Its translation: CAWSPVGVITGANVLTF.

The rearrangement joins TRBV3-1 (or the pseudogene TRBV3-2) to TRBJ1-1, with TRBD1 as a possible D gene (5 bases). CDR3 length equals 14 residues. Germline CDR1 reads LGHDT; CDR2 reads YNNKEL (reference sequence). V was trimmed by 4 bases and J by 6 bases, leaving 15 bases between them. The CDR3 nucleotides are TGTGCCAGCAGCCCTCCGGGAGGGGTGTCTGAAGCTTTCTTT. Translation gives CASSPPGGVSEAFF.

V usage is TRBV6-5 and J usage is TRBJ2-7; tentative D call: TRBD1 (7 bases). CDR3 length: 15 amino acids. The V gene's germline CDR1 is MNHEY and CDR2 SVGAGI. V was shortened by 2 bases and J by 4 bases, with 15 bases between the two germline ends. CDR3 in DNA: TGTGCCAGCAGTTACGCGGAGGGACAGAGATACGAGCAGTACTTC. Translation: CASSYAEGQRYEQYF.